The count of the clone carrying this TCR beta chain is one. The antigen is undetermined. Clones were sequenced by immunoSEQ multiplex PCR, and TCRdb holds only the in-frame ones, with some missing. This table has roughly 190,000 clones, over 55% appearing once. These data come from a study of cytotoxic CD8 clonotypes in ibrutinib-treated CLL. Study-wide context: The cohort had about a dozen relapsed/refractory and some 14 treatment-naive patients, some 18 IGHV unmutated.

Notes on the study in general: An increase in clonality occurred at ibrutinib response, followed by a return toward baseline at progression. Baseline clonality was higher than in age-matched healthy donors and moved in step with circulating CD8+ T-cell counts.

The clonotype comes from a human donor with chronic lymphocytic leukemia. Specimen: PBMCs, collected after 24 months of ibrutinib treatment.

The CDR3 sequence: CASSVDRGNGYTF. The CDR3 DNA reads TGTGCCAGCAGTGTTGACAGGGGCAATGGCTACACCTTC. This rearrangement joins TRBV6-1 to TRBJ1-2; 8 positions agree with TRBD1. This CDR3 spans 13 amino acids. Germline-derived CDR1 and CDR2 are MNHNS and SASEGT. V lost 4 bases and J lost 6; bases outside the gene matches: 4.